Below, 15 T cell receptor beta chains from the same sample are listed, as sequenced in a study of PD-1 blockade in classical Hodgkin lymphoma. Specified time point: cycle 4 day 1 (C4D1), after five to seven weeks of nivolumab. Patients all relapsed after autologous stem cell transplantation, and there was variation in brentuximab vedotin exposure. Sequencing used immunoSEQ multiplex PCR; TCRdb keeps in-frame clones, though not all of them. The sample consists of tens of thousands of clones, about three quarters of them appearing once. The sample consisted of peripheral blood mononuclear cells (PBMCs), taken before the fourth cycle of nivolumab. These receptors came from a human donor with classical Hodgkin lymphoma.

The V call is TRBV4-2, the J call TRBJ2-7, with 7 bases fitting TRBD1. V shed 4 bases and J 3 bases; nucleotides not matched to a gene: 15. Germline V gives CDR1 LGHNA, CDR2 YNFKEQ. The CDR3 consists of 17 residues. DNA for the CDR3: TGTGCCAGCAGCCCCTTGCCCGGACAGGCCTCCGTCTACGAGCAGTACTTC. Translated: CASSPLPGQASVYEQYF.

In the case of this clone: This same CDR3 is encoded by further DNA sequences in the sample. V is TRBV7-2 and J is TRBJ1-1; D is ambiguous. The CDR3 sequence is 13 residues long. Germline values: CDR1 SGHTA, CDR2 FQGNSA. The V and J ends lost 4 bases and 1 base respectively, with 7 bases between them. CDR3 nucleotides: TGTGCCAGCAGCTCTGGCCCGAACACTGAAGCTTTCTTT. Residues: CASSSGPNTEAFF.

The chain is built from TRBV9 and TRBJ2-5, with 8 bases lining up with TRBD1. This CDR3 spans 14 amino acids. The V gene end was trimmed by 0 bases and the J gene end by 5 bases; junction bases not matched to a gene: 3. CDR1 and CDR2 from the germline V gene are SGDLS and YYNGEE. CDR3 coding DNA: TGTGCCAGCAGCGTAGGGACAGGGCCGGAGACCCAGTACTTC. It specifies CASSVGTGPETQYF.

This clone was counted many times. The chain is built from TRBV7-9 and TRBJ1-2, with D possibly matching TRBD1 (5 bases). CDR3 size: 12 residues. Trimming took 3 bases from V and 8 from J, leaving 10 bases between them. Germline CDR1 reads SEHNR; CDR2 reads FQNEAQ (reference sequence). The CDR3 bases are TGTGCCAGCAGCTTCGGGGCTTGGGGCTACACCTTC. Translating it yields CASSFGAWGYTF. The full variable domain, rest sourced from reference TRBV7-9 and TRBJ1-2, is DTGVSQNPRHKITKRGQNVTFRCDPISEHNRLYWYRQTLGQGPEFLTYFQNEAQLEKSRLLSDRFSAERPKGSFSTLEIQRTEQGDSAMYLCASSFGAWGYTFGSGTRLTVV.

The J gene is TRBJ1-4, the V gene TRBV18; D is unclear. CDR1 and CDR2 from the germline V gene are KGHSH and LQKENI. This CDR3 comprises 14 residues. V was clipped by 4 bases and J by 0 bases, with 6 bases between them. The CDR3 DNA is TGTGCCAGCTCACAGGGATCAACTAATGAAAAACTGTTTTTT. Its protein is CASSQGSTNEKLFF.

Regarding this clone: The same CDR3 also results from other DNA sequences found in this sample. The CDR3 coding sequence is TGTGCCAGCAGCTTAGATGGACAGGGGGCTGGAGGCTACACCTTC. It yields the protein CASSLDGQGAGGYTF. The chain links TRBV7-2 to TRBJ1-2, with TRBD1 matching over 11 bases. The CDR3 extends over 15 amino acids. Germline trimming cut 1 base from V and 8 bases from J; bases unmatched to any gene: 6. In germline, CDR1 is SGHTA, CDR2 FQGNSA.

The chain employs TRBV5-1 and TRBJ2-7, with unresolved D. CDR1 SGHRS and CDR2 YFSETQ come from the germline V gene. This CDR3 is built from 15 residues. V lost 4 bases and J lost 4, with 18 bases in between. The CDR3 spells CASSPSSSGGYEQYF. CDR3 bases: TGCGCCAGCAGCCCTTCCAGCTCGGGTGGGTACGAGCAGTACTTC.

This clone has a handful of counts. The V gene is TRBV10-3, the J gene TRBJ2-5; D is possibly TRBD1 (6 bases). Looked up from germline, CDR1 is ENHRY and CDR2 is SYGVKD. V lost 10 bases and J 5 bases, leaving 23 bases between the germline ends. There are 15 residues in the CDR3. The chain's CDR3 is CATARSSGVVETQYF. The CDR3 DNA reads as TGTGCCACCGCGAGGTCGTCAGGGGTCGTGGAGACCCAGTACTTC.

In its sample, this clone was seen a few times. V and J are TRBV29-1 and TRBJ2-3; D possibly corresponds to TRBD2 (6 bases). Trimming removed 4 bases from V and 5 bases from J, with 13 bases in between. The CDR3 has 13 amino acids. CDR1 and CDR2 from the germline V gene are SQVTM and ANQGSEA. The CDR3 sequence is CSVGGDQVDTQYF. In DNA form, the CDR3 reads TGCAGCGTTGGCGGGGATCAGGTAGATACGCAGTATTTT.

About this clone: This sample also contains other DNA sequences that code for the same CDR3. This chain connects TRBV9 to TRBJ1-2; D ambiguous. The CDR3 consists of 11 residues. The germline CDR1 and CDR2 sequences are SGDLS and YYNGEE. Deletions cut 3 bases from V and 0 bases from J, with 0 bases between. The CDR3 reads CASSANYGYTF. In DNA, the CDR3 is TGTGCCAGCAGCGCTAACTATGGCTACACCTTC. The entire variable domain, with the rest obtained from reference TRBV9 and TRBJ1-2, is as follows: DSGVTQTPKHLITATGQRVTLRCSPRSGDLSVYWYQQSLDQGLQFLIQYYNGEERAKGNILERFSAQQFPDLHSELNLSSLELGDSALYFCASSANYGYTFGSGTRLTVV.

In DNA form, the CDR3 reads TGTGCCTGGTCGGAGGGTACCGAGCAGTACTTC. Translating gives CAWSEGTEQYF. J is TRBJ2-7 and V is TRBV30, with TRBD2 as a possible D gene (6 bases). This CDR3 region has 11 residues. Germline V lookup: CDR1 GTSNPN, CDR2 SVGIG (reference sequence). V was pared by 5 bases and J by 6 bases, with 11 bases between.

This chain connects TRBV9 to TRBJ1-3; TRBD1 matches at 10 bases. Per the germline V gene, CDR1 is SGDLS and CDR2 is YYNGEE. The CDR3 has 15 residues. Trimming at V came to 3 bases and at J to 7 bases, leaving 7 bases not matched to a gene. Here the CDR3 DNA reads TGTGCCAGCAGCGGACACATGGGACAGGGGAACACCATATATTTT. It is translated as CASSGHMGQGNTIYF. The whole variable domain, remainder taken from reference TRBV9 and TRBJ1-3, is DSGVTQTPKHLITATGQRVTLRCSPRSGDLSVYWYQQSLDQGLQFLIQYYNGEERAKGNILERFSAQQFPDLHSELNLSSLELGDSALYFCASSGHMGQGNTIYFGEGSWLTVV.

The chain carries TRBV7-6 and TRBJ2-7, with D possibly being TRBD1 (5 bases). This CDR3 has 14 amino acids. V lost 1 base and J lost 1, with 8 bases in between. Germline loops: CDR1 SGHVS, CDR2 FNYEAQ. The CDR3: CASSLGRQSYEQYF. The CDR3 region has the DNA TGTGCCAGCAGCTTAGGTCGACAGTCCTACGAGCAGTACTTC.

This rearrangement joins TRBV28 to TRBJ2-2, with D unclear. This CDR3 is 13 amino acids long. V lost 3 bases, J lost 2 bases, and 4 bases lay in between. Germline loops: CDR1 MDHEN, CDR2 SYDVKM. The CDR3 region is CASSFPNTGELFF. CDR3 DNA: TGTGCCAGCAGTTTCCCTAACACCGGGGAGCTGTTTTTT.

The chain uses TRBV28 and TRBJ1-5; 7 bases agree with TRBD1. The CDR3 is made up of 16 amino acids. V was pared by 7 bases and J by 4 bases, with 13 bases of the junction left unmatched. CDR1 is MDHEN and CDR2 is SYDVKM in the germline V gene. The CDR3 DNA sequence: TGTGCCAGCACTATCCCGGGACAGATTATGAATCAGCCCCAGCATTTT. Protein product: CASTIPGQIMNQPQHF.